Listed below are T cell receptor beta chains from one sample, sequenced in a study of cytomegalovirus exposure and HLA in healthy donors. Generated by immunoSEQ multiplex PCR, the TCRdb table keeps only in-frame clones and is missing some. The table has 200,000 to 250,000 clones, approximately 78% seen once. Material: PBMCs. Receptor source: a male donor in good health and CMV-seronegative. Each CDR3 is given with its conserved first and last residue. Fields, in order: J gene, V gene, clone size, D gene, CDR3 protein, CDR3 DNA. A D gene is named only where the DNA matches it firmly. Rows may omit the clone size; those that give it use once, few, many or a size class.

j_call: TRBJ1-2
v_call: TRBV11-3
clone_size: -
d_call: TRBD1
cdr3_aa: CASSSSGTDNGYTF
cdr3_nt: TGTGCCAGCAGCTCGTCCGGGACAGATAATGGCTACACCTTC

j_call: TRBJ2-5
v_call: TRBV7-2
clone_size: -
d_call: TRBD2
cdr3_aa: CASSLAPGGSMRRETQYF
cdr3_nt: TGTGCCAGCAGCTTAGCGCCGGGCGGGAGTATGCGTCGGGAGACCCAGTACTTC

j_call: TRBJ1-5
v_call: TRBV7-9
clone_size: -
d_call: -
cdr3_aa: CAPSLVPSQDSNQPQHF
cdr3_nt: TGTGCCCCAAGTCTAGTCCCTTCACAGGATAGCAATCAGCCCCAGCATTTT

j_call: TRBJ2-7
v_call: TRBV28
clone_size: -
d_call: -
cdr3_aa: CASITRGGAGAEQYF
cdr3_nt: TGTGCCAGCATCACCAGGGGAGGGGCTGGGGCCGAGCAGTACTTC

j_call: TRBJ2-1
v_call: TRBV4-1
clone_size: few
d_call: TRBD2
cdr3_aa: CASSHPGTRKYNEQFF
cdr3_nt: TGCGCCAGCAGCCACCCCGGGACTAGAAAGTACAATGAGCAGTTCTTC

j_call: TRBJ2-5
v_call: TRBV6-5
clone_size: -
d_call: -
cdr3_aa: CACSATQGQGETQYF
cdr3_nt: TGTGCCTGCAGTGCAACCCAGGGGCAGGGGGAGACCCAGTACTTC

j_call: TRBJ2-7
v_call: TRBV10-3
clone_size: -
d_call: -
cdr3_aa: CAAKQGDAYEQYF
cdr3_nt: TGTGCCGCAAAGCAAGGGGATGCCTACGAGCAGTACTTC

j_call: TRBJ2-3
v_call: TRBV4-1
clone_size: -
d_call: -
cdr3_aa: CASSQDLAGSTDTQYF
cdr3_nt: TGCGCCAGCAGCCAAGATTTAGCAGGGAGCACAGATACGCAGTATTTT

j_call: TRBJ1-2
v_call: TRBV7-2
clone_size: -
d_call: -
cdr3_aa: CASSLARHEKGYTF
cdr3_nt: TGTGCCAGCAGCTTAGCGCGCCATGAGAAGGGCTACACCTTC

j_call: TRBJ2-7
v_call: TRBV27
clone_size: -
d_call: TRBD2
cdr3_aa: CASSLSGLAGFYEQYF
cdr3_nt: TGTGCCAGCAGTTTATCGGGACTAGCGGGTTTCTACGAGCAGTACTTC

j_call: TRBJ2-3
v_call: TRBV28
clone_size: once
d_call: -
cdr3_aa: CASRLTPNTQYF
cdr3_nt: TGTGCCAGCAGACTTACGCCCAATACGCAGTATTTT

j_call: TRBJ1-5
v_call: TRBV15
clone_size: -
d_call: TRBD1
cdr3_aa: CATSGSGYDRGYDVGQPQHF
cdr3_nt: TGTGCCACCAGCGGAAGTGGTTACGACAGGGGATACGACGTGGGTCAGCCCCAGCATTTT

j_call: TRBJ2-2
v_call: TRBV27
clone_size: -
d_call: TRBD1
cdr3_aa: CASAGQGANTGELFF
cdr3_nt: TGTGCCAGCGCGGGACAGGGGGCGAACACCGGGGAGCTGTTTTTT

j_call: TRBJ2-2
v_call: TRBV5-8
clone_size: once
d_call: -
cdr3_aa: CASSLWRGPYTGELFF
cdr3_nt: TGTGCCAGCAGCTTGTGGAGGGGGCCGTACACCGGGGAGCTGTTTTTT

j_call: TRBJ2-7
v_call: TRBV28
clone_size: -
d_call: TRBD2
cdr3_aa: CASSLLAGNYEQYF
cdr3_nt: TGTGCCAGCAGTTTATTAGCGGGGAACTACGAGCAGTACTTC

j_call: TRBJ1-1
v_call: TRBV10-1
clone_size: -
d_call: -
cdr3_aa: CASSRDTSNTEAFF
cdr3_nt: TGCGCCAGCAGCCGGGACACCTCGAACACTGAAGCTTTCTTT

j_call: TRBJ2-1
v_call: TRBV29-1
clone_size: -
d_call: -
cdr3_aa: CSVEREYNEQFF
cdr3_nt: TGCAGCGTTGAGAGGGAATACAATGAGCAGTTCTTC

j_call: TRBJ2-5
v_call: TRBV7-9
clone_size: -
d_call: -
cdr3_aa: CASSRTRGQETQYF
cdr3_nt: TGTGCCAGCAGCAGAACAAGGGGCCAAGAGACCCAGTACTTC

j_call: TRBJ1-2
v_call: TRBV19
clone_size: -
d_call: TRBD1
cdr3_aa: CASVRTGGVGYTF
cdr3_nt: TGTGCCAGTGTCCGGACAGGGGGAGTTGGCTACACCTTC

j_call: TRBJ2-3
v_call: TRBV5-8
clone_size: -
d_call: TRBD1
cdr3_aa: CASSLPGQYTDTQYF
cdr3_nt: TGTGCCAGCAGCTTACCGGGACAGTACACAGATACGCAGTATTTT

j_call: TRBJ2-3
v_call: TRBV4-1
clone_size: -
d_call: TRBD2
cdr3_aa: CASSQEGTKNTDTQYF
cdr3_nt: TGCGCCAGCAGCCAAGAAGGGACTAAGAACACAGATACGCAGTATTTT

j_call: TRBJ1-4
v_call: TRBV4-2
clone_size: -
d_call: -
cdr3_aa: CASSYRDNGQKLFF
cdr3_nt: TGTGCCAGCAGCTACCGGGACAACGGGCAAAAACTGTTTTTT

j_call: TRBJ2-7
v_call: TRBV29-1
clone_size: few
d_call: TRBD1
cdr3_aa: CSAGTGGAGPHYEQYF
cdr3_nt: TGCAGCGCCGGGACAGGGGGCGCGGGGCCCCACTACGAGCAGTACTTC

j_call: TRBJ2-5
v_call: TRBV2
clone_size: -
d_call: TRBD2
cdr3_aa: CASVGRALGETQYF
cdr3_nt: TGTGCCAGCGTCGGGAGGGCCTTAGGCGAGACCCAGTACTTC

j_call: TRBJ1-4
v_call: TRBV2
clone_size: few
d_call: -
cdr3_aa: CASSEWEGLFF
cdr3_nt: TGTGCCAGCAGTGAGTGGGAGGGACTGTTTTTT

j_call: TRBJ2-3
v_call: TRBV11-3
clone_size: -
d_call: TRBD2
cdr3_aa: CASSLLAGGSDTQYF
cdr3_nt: TGTGCCAGCAGCTTACTAGCGGGAGGATCAGATACGCAGTATTTT

j_call: TRBJ2-2
v_call: TRBV5-6
clone_size: -
d_call: TRBD2
cdr3_aa: CASSQRLAGDYWDTGELFF
cdr3_nt: TGTGCCAGCAGCCAGAGACTAGCGGGAGACTATTGGGACACCGGGGAGCTGTTTTTT

j_call: TRBJ2-3
v_call: TRBV4-1
clone_size: -
d_call: -
cdr3_aa: CASSQGRGGSTDTQYF
cdr3_nt: TGCGCCAGCAGCCAAGGAAGGGGGGGGAGCACAGATACGCAGTATTTT

j_call: TRBJ1-4
v_call: TRBV2
clone_size: few
d_call: TRBD1
cdr3_aa: CASSKDRGVLEKLFF
cdr3_nt: TGTGCCAGCAGTAAAGACAGGGGCGTGTTAGAAAAACTGTTTTTT

j_call: TRBJ1-5
v_call: TRBV28
clone_size: -
d_call: TRBD1
cdr3_aa: CASSTRGLGHQPQHF
cdr3_nt: TGTGCCAGCAGTACGAGGGGGCTCGGACATCAGCCCCAGCATTTT